Each of the 15 T cell receptor beta chains below was sequenced from the same sample in a study of shared clonotypes between healthy human individuals. This table comes from immunoSEQ multiplex PCR, and its TCRdb copy is limited to in-frame clones, with some not included. The table shows some 530,000 clones, with 81% occurring only once. Material for sequencing was PBMCs. Every receptor here comes from a woman in her 40s in good health. Some clones in this sample may be carry-over from other donors' samples.

The rearrangement joins TRBV9 to TRBJ2-2, with D possibly matching TRBD2 (6 bases). The CDR3 is 17 amino acids. Looked up from germline, CDR1 is SGDLS and CDR2 is YYNGEE. V was cut by 0 bases and J by 6 bases, with 18 bases left in between. The CDR3 DNA follows: TGTGCCAGCAGCGTAGTCGTCGGGAGTGGGTTGGCCGGGGAGCTGTTTTTT. It encodes CASSVVVGSGLAGELFF.

This CDR3 is CASSLAWSGANEKLFF. CDR3 coding DNA: TGTGCCAGCAGCTTAGCATGGTCGGGAGCTAATGAAAAACTGTTTTTT. This chain connects TRBV7-8 to TRBJ1-4; D is unclear. Trimming pared 0 bases from V and 3 bases from J, leaving 11 bases between. Germline V gene sequence: CDR1 SGHVS, CDR2 FQNEAQ. The CDR3 totals 16 residues.

The chain has TRBV30 and TRBJ1-3; 10 nucleotides agree with TRBD1. V was clipped by 5 bases and J by 2 bases; unmatched bases: 3. From germline, CDR1 is GTSNPN and CDR2 SVGIG (reference sequence). This CDR3 spans 14 amino acids. This chain's CDR3 is CAWGTGVTGNTIYF. DNA of the CDR3: TGTGCCTGGGGGACAGGGGTGACTGGAAACACCATATATTTT.

V and J are TRBV30 and TRBJ2-7; D is possibly TRBD2 (5 bases). Trimming cost V 3 bases and J 4 bases, with 10 bases left between them. The CDR3 has 12 residues. From germline, CDR1 is GTSNPN and CDR2 SVGIG (reference sequence). This chain's CDR3 is CAWSLLAYEQYF. Here the CDR3 DNA reads TGTGCCTGGAGCCTTCTAGCATACGAGCAGTACTTC.

The genes are TRBV5-5 and TRBJ2-5; 12 nucleotides line up with TRBD2. CDR1 is SGHKS and CDR2 is YYEKEE in the germline V gene (reference sequence). J gave up 5 bases and V 3 bases, and 8 bases lay outside the gene matches. This CDR3 is 16 amino acids long. In DNA form, the CDR3 reads TGTGCCAGCAGCTCTCCCCTAGCGGGAGGGGGCGAGACCCAGTACTTC. It translates to CASSSPLAGGGETQYF.

CDR3 nucleotides: TGTGCCAGCAGCCAGGACAGGGTTACTGATAATTCACCCCTCCACTTT. This encodes CASSQDRVTDNSPLHF. The V and J genes are TRBV7-9 and TRBJ1-6; TRBD1 matches 8 bases. Germline V gene lookup returns CDR1 SEHNR and CDR2 FQNEAQ (reference sequence). With 5 bases clipped from V and 5 bases from J, the junction kept 8 bases outside the gene matches. The CDR3 contains 16 residues.

The count of this clone is one. V is TRBV28 and J is TRBJ2-1; D tentatively reads TRBD1 or TRBD2 (5 bases each). The ends were cut back, 2 bases at V and 9 bases at J, with 17 bases in the middle. The germline gives CDR1 MDHEN, CDR2 SYDVKM. The CDR3 loop spans 15 amino acids. The CDR3 DNA reads TGTGCCAGCAGTTTAACTCGATGGGGGTATGGTGAGCAGTTCTTC. Translating it yields CASSLTRWGYGEQFF.

The V gene is TRBV7-2, the J gene TRBJ2-7; 7 bases are shared with TRBD1. The CDR3 is 15 residues long. Germline CDR1 and CDR2: SGHTA and FQGNSA. The V and J ends lost 0 bases and 2 bases, in that order; junction bases with no gene match: 4. CDR3 amino acids: CASSLAQGTAYEQYF. CDR3 coding DNA: TGTGCCAGCAGCTTAGCGCAGGGGACAGCCTACGAGCAGTACTTC.

The gene calls are TRBV9 and TRBJ1-2; D is possibly TRBD1 (5 bases). Trimming pared 0 bases from V and 5 bases from J, leaving 17 bases between. Germline assignment: CDR1 SGDLS and CDR2 YYNGEE. The CDR3 contains 16 residues. The CDR3 loop reads CASSVDQGSSTYGYTF. DNA of the CDR3: TGTGCCAGCAGCGTAGATCAGGGATCCTCTACTTATGGCTACACCTTC.

Note on this clone: Additional DNA sequences in this sample encode the identical CDR3. V usage is TRBV28 and J usage is TRBJ1-5; D is ambiguous. Trimming left V 3 bases short and J 3 bases short, with 3 bases between. The CDR3 is made up of 12 amino acids. From germline, CDR1 is MDHEN and CDR2 SYDVKM. CDR3 region: CASSLVNQPQHF. DNA of the CDR3: TGTGCCAGCAGTTTGGTCAATCAGCCCCAGCATTTT. Full variable domain (remainder filled in from reference TRBV28 and TRBJ1-5): DVKVTQSSRYLVKRTGEKVFLECVQDMDHENMFWYRQDPGLGLRLIYFSYDVKMKEKGDIPEGYSVSREKKERFSLILESASTNQTSMYLCASSLVNQPQHFGDGTRLSIL.

J is TRBJ2-2 and V is TRBV2; 8 bases are a match to TRBD1. The germline V gene encodes CDR1 SNHLY and CDR2 FYNNEI. The CDR3 sequence is 14 residues long. J gave up 6 bases and V 6 bases, and 6 bases lay outside the gene matches. Here the CDR3 reads CASSADRVPGELFF. The CDR3 DNA sequence: TGTGCCAGCAGCGCGGACAGGGTGCCCGGGGAGCTGTTTTTT.

The genes are TRBV10-3 and TRBJ1-5; 7 positions agree with TRBD1. The germline V gene encodes CDR1 ENHRY and CDR2 SYGVKD. This CDR3 contains 15 residues. The trim removed 2 bases at V and 9 bases at J, leaving 10 bases unmatched. The CDR3 nucleotides are TGTGCCATCAGTGAGACCGGACAGGACACGGGGCCCCAGCATTTT. Protein product: CAISETGQDTGPQHF.

On this clone: With only one base between it and a far larger clone, this is likely a read error. CDR3 region: CASSLEGMGGTDTQYF. CDR3 in DNA: TGCGCCAGCAGCTTGGAGGGCATGGGAGGGACAGATACGCAGTATTTT. The V and J genes are TRBV5-1 and TRBJ2-3, with TRBD2 matching 7 bases. In germline, CDR1 is SGHRS, CDR2 YFSETQ. J lost 3 bases, V lost 0 bases, and 7 bases had no gene match. There are 16 residues in the CDR3.

The rearrangement links TRBV4-3 to TRBJ2-3, with 11 bases fitting TRBD2. Germline CDR1 and CDR2: LGHNA and YSLEER. The CDR3 runs to 15 residues. The J segment lost 5 bases and the V segment lost 0 bases, leaving 1 base of the junction unmatched. The CDR3 loop reads CASSQETSGIDTQYF. The CDR3, as DNA: TGCGCCAGCAGCCAAGAGACTAGCGGGATAGATACGCAGTATTTT.

Worth noting for this clone: It differs at one base from a far larger clone, so likely a read error. The gene calls are TRBV2 and TRBJ1-2; no definite D call. This CDR3 contains 14 residues. Looked up from germline, CDR1 is SNHLY and CDR2 is FYNNEI. V shed 5 bases and J shed 3 bases, with 13 bases lying between them. The CDR3 nucleotides read TGTGCCAGCAGTAGGGCTCGGATGTACTATGGCTACACCTTC. Translation gives CASSRARMYYGYTF.